This is a list of T cell receptor beta chains from one sample in a study of OX40 agonist ivuxolimab in advanced cancers. Repertoires were generated with immunoSEQ multiplex PCR, while TCRdb's copy carries only in-frame clones and drops some. The sample holds around 100,000 clones; roughly 90% are singletons and the top ten take around 0.15%. The sequencing here drew on CD4+ or CD8+ T cells sorted from blood, taken in a trial of the OX40 agonist ivuxolimab. These TCRs come from an adult with an advanced solid tumor such as melanoma, head and neck, liver or kidney cancer. Each CDR3 is given with its conserved first and last residue. A D gene is named only where the DNA matches it firmly. Not every row has a clone size; where given, it reads once, few, many or a size class.

d_gene	abundance	v_gene	j_gene	CDR3aa	CDR3nt
-	-	TRBV6-1	TRBJ2-5	CASRLDGKETQYF	TGTGCCAGCAGATTAGACGGCAAAGAGACCCAGTACTTC
-	-	TRBV7-9	TRBJ1-1	CASSFLSRTEAFF	TGTGCCAGCAGCTTTCTTTCGAGGACTGAAGCTTTCTTT
-	-	TRBV7-9	TRBJ2-5	CASSLTTVQETQYF	TGTGCCAGCAGCTTAACAACAGTCCAAGAGACCCAGTACTTC
TRBD1	-	TRBV5-1	TRBJ2-1	CASSLMGTGGAGSHNEQFF	TGCGCCAGCAGCTTGATGGGGACAGGGGGCGCGGGCTCTCACAATGAGCAGTTCTTC
-	once	TRBV5-1	TRBJ2-1	CASSLDRANEQFF	TGCGCCAGCAGCTTGGACAGGGCCAATGAGCAGTTCTTC
TRBD1	few	TRBV6-1	TRBJ1-2	CASSEPAGGSYGYTF	TGTGCCAGCAGTGAACCCGCAGGGGGCAGCTATGGCTACACCTTC
-	-	TRBV7-8	TRBJ1-1	CASSFGFGTGLLNTEAFF	TGTGCCAGCAGCTTCGGCTTCGGGACGGGATTACTGAACACTGAAGCTTTCTTT
-	-	TRBV20-1	TRBJ2-3	CSASIDTQYF	TGCAGTGCTAGTATAGATACGCAGTATTTT
TRBD2	once	TRBV4-1	TRBJ2-7	CASSHYPATSGPYEQYF	TGCGCCAGCAGCCATTACCCTGCCACTAGCGGACCCTACGAGCAGTACTTC
TRBD1	-	TRBV5-1	TRBJ2-2	CASRSSPGTANTGELFF	TGCGCCAGCAGATCCAGTCCCGGGACAGCGAACACCGGGGAGCTGTTTTTT
-	-	TRBV14	TRBJ1-4	CASSQAGTNEKLFF	TGTGCCAGCAGCCAAGCCGGGACAAATGAAAAACTGTTTTTT
TRBD1	-	TRBV28	TRBJ1-2	CASSRTLPGQGTLLLYGYTF	TGTGCCAGCAGTCGCACTCTCCCGGGACAGGGAACCCTATTACTCTATGGCTACACCTTC
-	-	TRBV5-1	TRBJ1-1	CASSLASNRDTEAFF	TGCGCCAGCAGCTTGGCGTCTAACCGGGACACTGAAGCTTTCTTT
-	-	TRBV6-1	TRBJ1-5	CASSSTGIGNQPQHF	TGTGCCAGCAGCTCTACAGGGATTGGCAATCAGCCCCAGCATTTT
TRBD2	-	TRBV29-1	TRBJ2-2	CSVEASGSIGELFF	TGCAGCGTCGAGGCTAGCGGGAGCATCGGGGAGCTGTTTTTT
TRBD1	few	TRBV19	TRBJ1-1	CASRVDRANTEAFF	TGTGCCAGTAGGGTGGACAGGGCGAACACTGAAGCTTTCTTT
TRBD2	-	TRBV4-2	TRBJ2-7	CASSQDSTSGRPGSYEQYF	TGTGCCAGCAGCCAAGATTCAACTAGCGGGAGGCCCGGCTCCTACGAGCAGTACTTC
-	-	TRBV4-2	TRBJ2-7	CASSRAPGGQGLYEQYF	TGTGCCAGCAGCCGCGCCCCTGGAGGGCAGGGCCTCTACGAGCAGTACTTC
-	once	TRBV6-6	TRBJ2-5	CASSWDQTQETQYF	TGTGCCAGCAGTTGGGACCAGACCCAAGAGACCCAGTACTTC
-	few	TRBV7-8	TRBJ2-5	CASSPQPTGIRETQYF	TGTGCCAGCAGCCCTCAGCCCACAGGGATCCGAGAGACCCAGTACTTC
-	once	TRBV5-1	TRBJ2-7	CASRGVVEQYF	TGCGCCAGTCGCGGGGTAGTCGAGCAGTACTTC
-	-	TRBV25-1	TRBJ1-2	CASSEGGPYGYTF	TGTGCCAGCAGTGAAGGAGGTCCCTATGGCTACACCTTC
-	-	TRBV19	TRBJ1-5	CASSQGLSQPQHF	TGTGCCAGTAGTCAGGGTTTGAGTCAGCCCCAGCATTTT
TRBD1	-	TRBV5-1	TRBJ2-2	CASSVGTGNTGELFF	TGCGCCAGTAGTGTCGGGACAGGGAACACCGGGGAGCTGTTTTTT